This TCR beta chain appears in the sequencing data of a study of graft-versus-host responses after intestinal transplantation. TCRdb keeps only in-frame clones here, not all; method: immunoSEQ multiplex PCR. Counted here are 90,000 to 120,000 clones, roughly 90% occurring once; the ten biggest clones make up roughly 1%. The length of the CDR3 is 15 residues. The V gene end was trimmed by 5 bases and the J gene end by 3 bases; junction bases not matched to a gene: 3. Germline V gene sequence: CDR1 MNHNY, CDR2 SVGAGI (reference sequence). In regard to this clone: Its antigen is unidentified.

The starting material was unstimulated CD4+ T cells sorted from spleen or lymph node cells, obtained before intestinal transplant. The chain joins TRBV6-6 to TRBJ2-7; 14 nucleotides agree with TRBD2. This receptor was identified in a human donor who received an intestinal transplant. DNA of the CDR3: TGTGCCAGCAGTCGGACTAGCGGGAGGCGCTACGAGCAGTACTTC. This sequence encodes CASSRTSGRRYEQYF.